Listed here are 32 T cell receptor beta chains from one sample, sequenced in a study of cytomegalovirus exposure and HLA in healthy donors. Primers included in the PCR were 60 Vbeta and 13 Jbeta primers. The protocol was immunoSEQ multiplex PCR, while the TCRdb copy is restricted to in-frame clones and leaves out a portion. The table records approximately 140,000 clones, around 90% of them present only once. The sequenced sample consisted of PBMCs. These receptors were obtained from a woman aged 40 to 50 in good health and CMV-seronegative.

The chain has TRBV27 and TRBJ2-7; D perhaps matches TRBD1 (6 bases). V was trimmed by 1 base and J by 4 bases, leaving 8 bases between them. The CDR3 is 13 amino acids. In germline, CDR1 is MNHEY, CDR2 SMNVEV (reference sequence). CDR3 DNA sequence: TGTGCCAGCAGTTTATACCAGGGGTACGAGCAGTACTTC. This encodes CASSLYQGYEQYF.

V gene TRBV10-3 combines with J gene TRBJ2-3; TRBD2 matches at 8 bases. Losses at the gene ends were 0 bases for V and 5 bases for J; bases not matched to a gene: 10. There are 17 residues in the CDR3. Germline V gene data show CDR1 as ENHRY and CDR2 as SYGVKD. The CDR3 nucleotides are TGTGCCATCAGTGAGTCGAACCTAGCGGGTTCCCAAGATACGCAGTATTTT. It specifies CAISESNLAGSQDTQYF.

This clone appeared a few times. In nucleotides, the CDR3 is TGTGCCAGTAGTACCACCGGATCGGGTCAGCCCCAGCATTTT. Protein: CASSTTGSGQPQHF. The rearrangement links TRBV19 to TRBJ1-5; D is unresolved. Looked up from germline, CDR1 is LNHDA and CDR2 is SQIVND (reference sequence). V was shortened by 4 bases and J by 6 bases, with 13 bases between the two germline ends. The CDR3 is made up of 14 amino acids.

This clone occurred a few times. The rearrangement links TRBV11-2 to TRBJ2-7; possible D gene TRBD2, 6 bases. The CDR3 contains 16 residues. The V end lost 6 bases, the J end lost 0 bases, and 18 bases lay between the germline ends. Germline CDR1 is SGHAT and CDR2 is FQNNGV. DNA of the CDR3: TGTGCCAGCAGTCCCGGGGGACTCCGATCCTCCTACGAGCAGTACTTC. As protein: CASSPGGLRSSYEQYF.

The genes are TRBV11-2 and TRBJ1-2; 7 bases are shared with TRBD1. J was trimmed by 4 bases and V by 2 bases; bases with no gene match: 13. The CDR3 spans 17 residues. The germline gives CDR1 SGHAT, CDR2 FQNNGV. The CDR3 sequence is CASSLWGRAGTAYGYTF. The CDR3 coding sequence is TGTGCCAGCAGCTTATGGGGGCGGGCCGGGACAGCCTATGGCTACACCTTC.

CDR3 amino acids: CASSAQGPFGYTF. In nucleotides, the CDR3 is TGTGCCAGCAGTGCACAGGGACCTTTCGGCTACACCTTC. J is TRBJ1-2 and V is TRBV28; possible D gene TRBD1, 6 bases. The CDR3 spans 13 residues. CDR1 MDHEN and CDR2 SYDVKM come from the germline V gene. Between the trimmed V and J ends, which lost 5 bases and 8 bases, there was a span of 15 bases.

The V call is TRBV21-1, the J call TRBJ1-2. TRBV21-1 is annotated as a pseudogene. CDR3 length equals 18 residues. The CDR3: CASSKARLAGQLLDGYTF. In DNA, the CDR3 is TGTGCCAGCAGCAAAGCGCGTTTAGCGGGACAGCTTCTCGATGGCTACACCTTC.

This rearrangement joins TRBV11-2 to TRBJ2-2; TRBD1 aligns across 10 bases. Germline trimming cut 6 bases from V and 1 base from J; bases unmatched to any gene: 5. Germline-derived CDR1 and CDR2 are SGHAT and FQNNGV. The CDR3 spans 16 residues. The CDR3 DNA is TGTGCCAGCAGGCTTGGACAGGGGGGGAACACCGGGGAGCTGTTTTTT. Its translation: CASRLGQGGNTGELFF.

The chain links TRBV4-2 to TRBJ2-5, with 8 positions matching TRBD2. The trim removed 0 bases at V and 4 bases at J, leaving 4 bases unmatched. Germline CDR1 and CDR2: LGHNA and YNFKEQ. The CDR3 sequence is 15 residues long. The CDR3 protein is CASSQEERERETQYF. CDR3 sequence (DNA): TGTGCCAGCAGCCAAGAAGAGCGGGAGAGAGAGACCCAGTACTTC.

The V call is TRBV11-2, the J call TRBJ2-7, with 7 positions matching TRBD1. With 4 bases clipped from V and 1 base from J, the junction kept 10 bases outside the gene matches. Per germline, CDR1 SGHAT and CDR2 FQNNGV. This CDR3 spans 16 amino acids. The CDR3 region is CASSSGKGGASYEQYF. CDR3 nucleotide sequence: TGTGCCAGCAGCTCGGGAAAAGGGGGCGCATCCTACGAGCAGTACTTC.

J is TRBJ2-1 and V is TRBV11-1; the D gene is possibly TRBD2 (5 bases). With 2 bases removed from V and 2 bases from J, the gap between germline ends came to 10 bases. Germline values: CDR1 SGHAT, CDR2 FQDESV (reference sequence). The CDR3 is 15 amino acids. CDR3 nucleotide sequence: TGTGCCAGCAGCTTACCGGGGTACCCCTACAATGAGCAGTTCTTC. Its protein is CASSLPGYPYNEQFF.

V and J are TRBV7-6 and TRBJ2-7; D is unclear. This CDR3 comprises 12 residues. Trimming removed 6 bases at V and 6 bases at J, with 12 bases between. CDR1 is SGHVS, CDR2 FNYEAQ, per germline. As DNA, the CDR3 is TGTGCCAGCAGTCTTACGAGTTCCGAGCAGTACTTC. It encodes CASSLTSSEQYF.

The J gene is TRBJ1-2, the V gene TRBV19; unclear D gene. Germline V lookup: CDR1 LNHDA, CDR2 SQIVND (reference sequence). Trimming left V 4 bases short and J 3 bases short, with 18 bases between. This CDR3 comprises 16 residues. CDR3 bases: TGTGCCAGTAGTAGTCTCTTCCCCCAGGTGGACTATGGCTACACCTTC. Its translation is CASSSLFPQVDYGYTF.

The CDR3 DNA reads TGTGCCAGCAGGCCCATAGCGCTTGAGCAGTTCTTC. It translates to CASRPIALEQFF. The rearrangement links TRBV2 to TRBJ2-1; weak D call: TRBD2 (5 bases). V was pared by 6 bases and J by 9 bases, with 12 bases between. There are 12 residues in the CDR3. Germline CDR1 reads SNHLY; CDR2 reads FYNNEI.

This chain joins TRBV5-5 and TRBJ2-7, with TRBD1 as a possible D gene (5 bases). The CDR3 has 15 amino acids. V was clipped by 5 bases and J by 3 bases, with 18 bases between them. The germline gives CDR1 SGHKS, CDR2 YYEKEE (reference sequence). The CDR3 DNA reads as TGTGCCAGCAGTTTCGGAGACAGTCAGGTCTACGAGCAGTACTTC. Translated, it gives CASSFGDSQVYEQYF.

The chain links TRBV7-9 to TRBJ2-7; D gene uncertain. Germline V lookup: CDR1 SEHNR, CDR2 FQNEAQ (reference sequence). Trimming pared 5 bases from V and 1 base from J, leaving 6 bases between. CDR3 length: 12 residues. This chain's CDR3 is CASSRVSYEQYF. DNA of the CDR3: TGTGCCAGCAGCCGTGTTTCCTACGAGCAGTACTTC.

The CDR3 nucleotides read TGTGCCAGCAGTTTAATGCGTGGGGGGGGGCGTTCCTATGGCTACACCTTC. It specifies CASSLMRGGGRSYGYTF. The rearrangement uses TRBV28 and TRBJ1-2; TRBD1 is a possible D gene (6 bases). CDR1 and CDR2 (germline): MDHEN, SYDVKM. Between the trimmed V and J ends, which lost 2 bases and 4 bases, there was a span of 20 bases. The CDR3 totals 17 residues.

This chain connects TRBV5-1 to TRBJ2-2; 7 bases are shared with TRBD1. The CDR3 consists of 15 residues. In germline, CDR1 is SGHRS, CDR2 YFSETQ. Trimming cost V 0 bases and J 7 bases; bases outside gene matches: 6. The CDR3 DNA is TGCGCCAGCAGCTTGGAGACAGGGCATCGCGGGGAGCTGTTTTTT. This gives the protein CASSLETGHRGELFF. The variable domain in full, with the rest retrieved from reference TRBV5-1 and TRBJ2-2, is KAGVTQTPRYLIKTRGQQVTLSCSPISGHRSVSWYQQTPGQGLQFLFEYFSETQRNKGNFPGRFSGRQFSNSRSEMNVSTLELGDSALYLCASSLETGHRGELFFGEGSRLTVL.

The chain combines TRBV18 with TRBJ1-1; the D is unclear. The germline V and J ends were trimmed by 2 bases and 1 base, with 8 bases remaining between them. Germline V gene data show CDR1 as KGHSH and CDR2 as LQKENI. This CDR3 comprises 14 residues. The CDR3 sequence is CASSPTTRNTEAFF. DNA for the CDR3: TGTGCCAGCTCACCAACCACCAGGAACACTGAAGCTTTCTTT.

The chain recombines TRBV6-1 with TRBJ2-5; 7 nucleotides agree with TRBD1. The closer fit of TRBJ2-7 to the DNA end suggests the J call may be wrong. Per germline, CDR1 MNHNS and CDR2 SASEGT. This CDR3 is built from 13 residues. As DNA, the CDR3 is TGTGCCAGCGAGGGGACAGCTCCCTACGAGCAGTACTTC. Its translation is CASEGTAPYEQYF.

This chain uses TRBV7-9 with TRBJ2-3; 12 bases match TRBD2. This CDR3 is built from 18 residues. Germline-derived CDR1 and CDR2 are SEHNR and FQNEAQ (reference sequence). V dropped 1 base and J dropped 2; count of bases not matched to a gene: 7. The CDR3 region is CASSLGVLAGGYTDTQYF. CDR3 bases: TGTGCCAGCAGCTTAGGGGTACTAGCGGGAGGCTACACAGATACGCAGTATTTT.

The genes are TRBV16 and TRBJ2-7, with D maybe TRBD2 (5 bases). Germline CDR1 KGHSY, CDR2 FQNENV. CDR3 length equals 12 residues. The V end was cut by 4 bases, the J end by 3 bases, with 7 bases between. The CDR3 is CASSRGSYEQYF. The CDR3, as DNA: TGTGCCAGCAGCCGAGGGAGCTACGAGCAGTACTTC.

Only a few counts were recorded for this clone. The chain links TRBV6-1 to TRBJ2-5; maybe TRBD1 (6 bases). From germline, CDR1 is MNHNS and CDR2 SASEGT. V was clipped by 5 bases and J by 5 bases, with 15 bases between them. The CDR3 length is 14 residues. In nucleotides, the CDR3 is TGTGCCAGCAGTCCGGGACACCCTGGGGAGACCCAGTACTTC. Amino acids: CASSPGHPGETQYF.

The count of this clone is one. The chain couples TRBV5-1 to TRBJ1-5; D not certain. Germline V CDR1 and CDR2: SGHRS, YFSETQ. The CDR3 is made up of 13 amino acids. Trimming pared 1 base from V and 4 bases from J, leaving 6 bases between. In DNA, the CDR3 is TGCGCCAGCAGCTTGTCCCCAAATCAGCCCCAGCATTTT. This codes for CASSLSPNQPQHF.

The J gene is TRBJ1-2, the V gene TRBV5-4, with TRBD1 identical over 8 bases. This CDR3 contains 14 residues. After removal of 4 bases from V and 6 bases from J, the junction contained 8 bases not matched to a gene. Germline V lookup: CDR1 SGHNT, CDR2 YYREEE (reference sequence). As DNA, the CDR3 is TGTGCCAGCAGCCTCGGACAGGGAAGGAATGGCTACACCTTC. Amino acids: CASSLGQGRNGYTF.

Only a few counts were recorded for this clone. The chain is built from TRBV7-3 and TRBJ1-6; D uncertain. The CDR3 spans 11 residues. V was trimmed by 4 bases and J by 15 bases, leaving 10 bases between them. The V gene's germline CDR1 is SGHTA and CDR2 FQGTGA. For the CDR3, the DNA is TGTGCCAGCAGCTCGGGAGGGCTCCTCCACTTT. Protein product: CASSSGGLLHF.

CDR3 loop: CASSFGGLAGSTDTQYF. The CDR3 DNA follows: TGTGCCAGCAGTTTTGGGGGACTAGCGGGTAGCACAGATACGCAGTATTTT. The chain recombines TRBV28 with TRBJ2-3, with 12 positions matching TRBD2. The CDR3 is made up of 17 amino acids. CDR1 is MDHEN, CDR2 SYDVKM, per germline. The ends lost 3 bases at V and 0 bases at J; junction bases unmatched: 4.

The chain uses TRBV6-5 and TRBJ1-1, with 7 bases that match TRBD1. CDR1 is MNHEY and CDR2 is SVGAGI in the germline V gene. J lost 5 bases, V lost 4 bases, and 7 bases had no gene match. The length of the CDR3 is 14 residues. The CDR3 is CASSWRGRMTEAFF. In DNA, the CDR3 is TGTGCCAGCAGTTGGAGGGGGCGCATGACTGAAGCTTTCTTT.

There are a few counts of this clone. This sequence joins TRBV4-2 and TRBJ2-5; a weak D match, TRBD1 (5 bases). Germline V lookup: CDR1 LGHNA, CDR2 YNFKEQ. There are 15 residues in the CDR3. Trimming shortened V by 1 base and J by 4 bases, and 13 bases separated the two germline ends. The CDR3 here is CASSQGSAGRETQYF. DNA for the CDR3: TGTGCCAGCAGCCAAGGTTCGGCAGGGCGAGAGACCCAGTACTTC.

The chain combines TRBV5-6 with TRBJ2-3; 7 bases align to TRBD1. V lost 4 bases and J lost 2; bases outside the gene matches: 10. CDR1 SGHDT and CDR2 YYEEEE come from the germline V gene. The CDR3 runs 16 residues. CDR3 bases: TGTGCCAGCAGCCTACGCACGACAGGGCCCACAGATACGCAGTATTTT. Translating gives CASSLRTTGPTDTQYF.

This clone was observed once. V usage is TRBV29-1 and J usage is TRBJ1-2, with TRBD1 matching over 8 bases. V gave up 7 bases and J gave up 7 bases; unmatched junction bases: 8. CDR1 is SQVTM and CDR2 is ANQGSEA in the germline V gene. The CDR3 is 12 residues long. CDR3 nucleotides: TGCAGCGGTGGGGGACAGGTGTCTGGCTACACCTTC. It encodes CSGGGQVSGYTF.

The chain combines TRBV7-8 with TRBJ2-5; 10 positions agree with TRBD2. Matching the DNA end better, TRBJ2-7 makes the J call doubtful. Germline V CDR1 and CDR2: SGHVS, FQNEAQ. The CDR3 has 17 amino acids. CDR3 sequence reads: CASSLVSGLAGVSEQYF. The CDR3 nucleotides read TGTGCCAGCAGCTTAGTGTCCGGGCTAGCGGGGGTTAGCGAGCAGTACTTC.